This T cell receptor (beta chain) was obtained from a study of PD-1 blockade in classical Hodgkin lymphoma. Overall study results and limits: Prior therapy or disease activity may underlie the repertoire differences, whose causes remain undefined. As was reported, newly diagnosed patients showed lower baseline TCR diversity than healthy donors did.

Sequencing was performed with immunoSEQ multiplex PCR; in TCRdb, only in-frame clones are kept and a portion is missing. The table lists 20,000 to 25,000 clones, 90% to 95% of them singletons. Trimming removed 1 base at V and 6 bases at J, with 7 bases between. The germline CDR1 and CDR2 sequences are LNHDA and SQIVND (reference sequence). The CDR3 extends over 14 amino acids. Details on this clone: The antigen remains unidentified.

The time point denotes: newly diagnosed, previously untreated cHL patient sample. Comparison used PBMCs from newly diagnosed, untreated classical Hodgkin lymphoma. Source material: peripheral blood mononuclear cells (PBMCs). The source of this sequence is a human donor with classical Hodgkin lymphoma. The chain couples TRBV19 to TRBJ1-6; D call uncertain. CDR3 in DNA: TGTGCCAGTAGTATAGTCCAGGCTAATTCACCCCTCCACTTT. Its protein is CASSIVQANSPLHF.